The clone carrying this T cell receptor beta chain has just one count. Sequencing was performed with immunoSEQ multiplex PCR; in TCRdb, only in-frame clones are kept and a portion is missing. The sample lists around 53,000 clones, 84% seen once, with around a sixth in the top ten. The data originate from a study of blood T cell repertoires in COVID-19. Study background: Collection of acute and convalescent COVID-19 samples took place in the United States, Italy and Spain. T cells, B-cell-depleted T cells, or PBMCs provided the cDNA or gDNA that served as material.

Germline loops: CDR1 SGDLS, CDR2 YYNGEE. The trim removed 4 bases at V and 7 bases at J, leaving 6 bases unmatched. The CDR3 extends over 15 amino acids. The sequence was collected from a man aged 65 to 79 with active COVID-19. The rearrangement joins TRBV9 to TRBJ2-1; 12 bases are shared with TRBD2. Sequenced input: peripheral blood. CDR3 sequence (DNA): TGTGCCAGCAGCTCTCCTAGCGGGAGGGTTAATGAGCAGTTCTTC. Translation gives CASSSPSGRVNEQFF.